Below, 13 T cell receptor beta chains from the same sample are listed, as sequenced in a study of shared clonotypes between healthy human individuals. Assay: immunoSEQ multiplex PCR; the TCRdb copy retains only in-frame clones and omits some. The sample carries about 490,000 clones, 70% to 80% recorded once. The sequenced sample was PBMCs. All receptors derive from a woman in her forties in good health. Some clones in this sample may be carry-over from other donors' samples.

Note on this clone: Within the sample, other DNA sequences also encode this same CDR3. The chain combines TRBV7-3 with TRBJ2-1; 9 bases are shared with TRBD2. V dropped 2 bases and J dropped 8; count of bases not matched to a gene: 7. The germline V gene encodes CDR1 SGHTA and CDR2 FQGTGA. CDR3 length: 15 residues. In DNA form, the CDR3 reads TGTGCCAGCAGCTTACTGCGGGGGACTAGCTATGAGCAGTTCTTC. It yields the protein CASSLLRGTSYEQFF.

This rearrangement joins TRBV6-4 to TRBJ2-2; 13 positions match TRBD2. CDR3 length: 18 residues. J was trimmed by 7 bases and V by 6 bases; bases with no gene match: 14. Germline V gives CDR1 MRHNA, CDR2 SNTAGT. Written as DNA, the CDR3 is TGTGCCAGCAGGCGGAGACAGGGACTAGCGGGACGCGGCGGGGAGCTGTTTTTT. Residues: CASRRRQGLAGRGGELFF.

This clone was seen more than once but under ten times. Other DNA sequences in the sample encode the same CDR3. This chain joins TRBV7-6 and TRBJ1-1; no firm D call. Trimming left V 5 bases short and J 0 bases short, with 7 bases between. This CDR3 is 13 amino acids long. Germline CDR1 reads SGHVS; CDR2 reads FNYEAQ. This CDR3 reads CASSQALNTEAFF. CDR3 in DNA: TGTGCCAGCAGCCAAGCCCTGAACACTGAAGCTTTCTTT.

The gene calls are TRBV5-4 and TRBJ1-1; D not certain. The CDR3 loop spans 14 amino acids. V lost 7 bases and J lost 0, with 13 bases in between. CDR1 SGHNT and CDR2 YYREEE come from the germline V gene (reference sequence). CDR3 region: CASAQASMNTEAFF. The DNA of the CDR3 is TGTGCCAGCGCCCAGGCCTCTATGAACACTGAAGCTTTCTTT.

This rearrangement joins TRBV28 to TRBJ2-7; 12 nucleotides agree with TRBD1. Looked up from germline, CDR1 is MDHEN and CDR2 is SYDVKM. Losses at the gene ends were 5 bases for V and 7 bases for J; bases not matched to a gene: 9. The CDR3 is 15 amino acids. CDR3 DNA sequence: TGTGCCAGCAGTATCCGGGACAGGGGGCTTCGAGAGCAGTACTTC. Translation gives CASSIRDRGLREQYF.

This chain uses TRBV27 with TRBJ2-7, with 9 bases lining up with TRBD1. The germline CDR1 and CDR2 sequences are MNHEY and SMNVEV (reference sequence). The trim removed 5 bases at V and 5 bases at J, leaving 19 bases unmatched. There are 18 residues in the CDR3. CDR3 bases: TGTGCCAGCAGTCTCCGAGTCCCGGGACAGGGAAGTCGGAACGAGCAGTACTTC. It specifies CASSLRVPGQGSRNEQYF.

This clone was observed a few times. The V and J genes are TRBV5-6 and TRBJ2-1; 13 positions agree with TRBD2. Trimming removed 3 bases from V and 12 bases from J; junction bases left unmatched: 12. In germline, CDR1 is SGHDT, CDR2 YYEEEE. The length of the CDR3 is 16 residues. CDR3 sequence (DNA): TGTGCCAGCAGCTCCCCCGGGACTAGCGGGGCCCGGGGGCAGTTCTTC. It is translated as CASSSPGTSGARGQFF.

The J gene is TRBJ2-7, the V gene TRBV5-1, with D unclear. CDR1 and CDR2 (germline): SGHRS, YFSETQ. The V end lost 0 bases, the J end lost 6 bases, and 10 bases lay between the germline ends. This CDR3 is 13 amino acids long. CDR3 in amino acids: CASSLGLKGEQYF. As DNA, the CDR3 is TGCGCCAGCAGCTTGGGCCTAAAGGGCGAGCAGTACTTC.

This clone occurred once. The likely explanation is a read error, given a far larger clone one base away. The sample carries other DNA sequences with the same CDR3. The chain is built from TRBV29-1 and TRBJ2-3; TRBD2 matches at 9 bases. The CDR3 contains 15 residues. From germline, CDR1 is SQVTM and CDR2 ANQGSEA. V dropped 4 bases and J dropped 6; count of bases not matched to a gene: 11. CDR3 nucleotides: TGCAGCGTTGGTTTAGCGGGAGAGATCACGGATACGCAGTATTTT. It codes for CSVGLAGEITDTQYF.

CDR3 sequence reads: CASSYIGPGEAFF. In nucleotides, the CDR3 is TGTGCCAGCAGCTATATAGGACCTGGTGAAGCTTTCTTT. The rearrangement joins TRBV6-6 to TRBJ1-1; no reliable D call. Trimming cost V 6 bases and J 7 bases, with 15 bases left between them. The CDR3 contains 13 residues. Germline assignment: CDR1 MNHNY and CDR2 SVGAGI (reference sequence).

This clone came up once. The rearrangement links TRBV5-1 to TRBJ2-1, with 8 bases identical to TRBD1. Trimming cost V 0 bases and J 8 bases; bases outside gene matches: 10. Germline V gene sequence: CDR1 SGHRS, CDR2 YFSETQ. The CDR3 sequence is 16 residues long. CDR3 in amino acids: CASSLGGQGTSDEQFF. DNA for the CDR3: TGCGCCAGCAGCTTGGGTGGACAGGGCACTTCGGATGAGCAGTTCTTC.

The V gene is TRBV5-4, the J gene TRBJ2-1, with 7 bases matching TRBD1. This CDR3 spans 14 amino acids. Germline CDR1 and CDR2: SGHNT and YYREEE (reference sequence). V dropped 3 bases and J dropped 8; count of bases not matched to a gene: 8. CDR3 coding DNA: TGTGCCAGCAGCTGGACTGACACAGGGGATGAGCAGTTCTTC. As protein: CASSWTDTGDEQFF. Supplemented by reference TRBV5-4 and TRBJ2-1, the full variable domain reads ETGVTQSPTHLIKTRGQQVTLRCSSQSGHNTVSWYQQALGQGPQFIFQYYREEENGRGNFPPRFSGLQFPNYSSELNVNALELDDSALYLCASSWTDTGDEQFFGPGTRLTVL.

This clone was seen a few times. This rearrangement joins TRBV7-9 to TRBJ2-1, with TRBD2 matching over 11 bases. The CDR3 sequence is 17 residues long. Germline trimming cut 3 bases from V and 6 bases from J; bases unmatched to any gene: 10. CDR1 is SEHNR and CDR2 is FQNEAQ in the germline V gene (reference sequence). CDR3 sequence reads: CASSLPIRLAGSNEQFF. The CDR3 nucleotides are TGTGCCAGCAGCTTGCCGATACGACTAGCGGGGTCCAATGAGCAGTTCTTC. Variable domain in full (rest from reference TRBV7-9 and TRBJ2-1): DTGVSQNPRHKITKRGQNVTFRCDPISEHNRLYWYRQTLGQGPEFLTYFQNEAQLEKSRLLSDRFSAERPKGSFSTLEIQRTEQGDSAMYLCASSLPIRLAGSNEQFFGPGTRLTVL.